This TCR beta chain derives from a study of early T cells in non-severe SARS-CoV-2 infection. V lost 6 bases to trimming and J lost 4 bases, with 12 bases between them. Germline values: CDR1 SEHNR, CDR2 FQNEAQ (reference sequence). CDR3 length equals 13 residues. TCRdb used MiXCR to reprocess the 5' RACE reads, holding one entry per CDR3 protein. Found here are 70,000 to 95,000 distinct CDR3 sequences, about 14% of them singletons; the top ten hold around 0.58%. This clonotype was recorded a few times. This TCR was sampled from an adult who was a healthcare worker with PCR-confirmed SARS-CoV-2 infection or an uninfected control (not recorded which). This rearrangement joins TRBV7-9 to TRBJ2-5, with D possibly matching TRBD1 (5 bases). The sequencing sample was made of whole blood. Here the CDR3 DNA reads TGTGCCAGCAGTCGACAAGGGGCAGAGACCCAGTACTTC. It encodes CASSRQGAETQYF.